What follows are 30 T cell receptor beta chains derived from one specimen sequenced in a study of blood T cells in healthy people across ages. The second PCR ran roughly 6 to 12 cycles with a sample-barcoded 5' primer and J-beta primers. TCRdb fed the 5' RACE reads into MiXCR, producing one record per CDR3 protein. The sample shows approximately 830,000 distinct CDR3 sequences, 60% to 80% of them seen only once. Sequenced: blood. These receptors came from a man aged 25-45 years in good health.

The chain's CDR3 is CASSWDHAAEQYF. DNA of the CDR3: TGCGCCAGCAGCTGGGACCACGCTGCGGAGCAGTACTTC. The rearrangement uses TRBV5-1 and TRBJ2-4; perhaps D is TRBD1 or TRBD2 (5 bases each). V dropped 3 bases and J dropped 13 bases, with 17 bases sitting between them. CDR1 SGHRS and CDR2 YFSETQ come from the germline V gene. The CDR3 is 13 amino acids.

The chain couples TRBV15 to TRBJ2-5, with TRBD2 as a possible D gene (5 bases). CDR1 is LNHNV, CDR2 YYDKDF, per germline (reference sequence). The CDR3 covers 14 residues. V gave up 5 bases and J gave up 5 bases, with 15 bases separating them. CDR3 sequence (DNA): TGTGCCACCAGCGTGAGACGGGGAACGGAGACCCAGTACTTC. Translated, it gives CATSVRRGTETQYF.

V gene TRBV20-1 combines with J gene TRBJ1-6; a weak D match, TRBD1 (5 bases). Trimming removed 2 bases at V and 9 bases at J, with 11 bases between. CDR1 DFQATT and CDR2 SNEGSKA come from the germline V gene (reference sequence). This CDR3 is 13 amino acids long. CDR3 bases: TGCAGTGCTAGACAGGACACGGTTTCACCCCTCCACTTT. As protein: CSARQDTVSPLHF.

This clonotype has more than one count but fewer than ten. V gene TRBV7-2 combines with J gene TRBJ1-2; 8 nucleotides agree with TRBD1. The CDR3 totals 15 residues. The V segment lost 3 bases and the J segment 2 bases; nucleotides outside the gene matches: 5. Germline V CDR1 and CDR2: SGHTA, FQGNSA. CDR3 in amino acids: CASSLVGTGNYGYTF. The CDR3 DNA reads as TGTGCCAGCAGCTTGGTCGGGACAGGAAACTATGGCTACACCTTC.

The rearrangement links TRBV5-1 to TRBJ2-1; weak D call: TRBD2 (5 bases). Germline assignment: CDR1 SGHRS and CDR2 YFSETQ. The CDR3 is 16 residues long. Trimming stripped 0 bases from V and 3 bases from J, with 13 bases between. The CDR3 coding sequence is TGCGCCAGCAGCTTGGCCGTCGGGGTTAACTACAATGAGCAGTTCTTC. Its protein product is CASSLAVGVNYNEQFF. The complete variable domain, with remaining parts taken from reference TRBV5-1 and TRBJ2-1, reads KAGVTQTPRYLIKTRGQQVTLSCSPISGHRSVSWYQQTPGQGLQFLFEYFSETQRNKGNFPGRFSGRQFSNSRSEMNVSTLELGDSALYLCASSLAVGVNYNEQFFGPGTRLTVL.

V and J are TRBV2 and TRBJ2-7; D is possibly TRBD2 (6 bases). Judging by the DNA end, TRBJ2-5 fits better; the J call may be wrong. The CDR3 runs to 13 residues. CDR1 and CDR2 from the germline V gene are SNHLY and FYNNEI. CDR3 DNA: TGTGCCAGCAGTGAGACTAGGTGGGAGACCCAGTACTTC. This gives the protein CASSETRWETQYF.

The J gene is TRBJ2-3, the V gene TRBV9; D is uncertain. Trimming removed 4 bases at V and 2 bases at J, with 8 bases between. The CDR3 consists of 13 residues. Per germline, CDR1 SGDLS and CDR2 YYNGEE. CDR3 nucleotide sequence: TGTGCCAGCAGCCCCCACCACACAGATACGCAGTATTTT. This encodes CASSPHHTDTQYF.

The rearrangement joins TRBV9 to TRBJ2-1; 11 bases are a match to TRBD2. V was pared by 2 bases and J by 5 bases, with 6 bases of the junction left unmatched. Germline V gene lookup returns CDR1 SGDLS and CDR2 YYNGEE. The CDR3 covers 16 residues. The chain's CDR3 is CASSVGTSGSDNEQFF. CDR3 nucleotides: TGTGCCAGCAGCGTCGGGACTAGCGGTTCCGACAATGAGCAGTTCTTC.

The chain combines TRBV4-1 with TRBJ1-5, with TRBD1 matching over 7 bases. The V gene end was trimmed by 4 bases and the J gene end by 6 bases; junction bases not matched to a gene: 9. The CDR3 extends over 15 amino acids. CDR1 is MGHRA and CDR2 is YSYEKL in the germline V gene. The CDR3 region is CASSRIQGSGQPQHF. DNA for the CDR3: TGCGCCAGCAGCCGCATACAGGGGTCGGGTCAGCCCCAGCATTTT.

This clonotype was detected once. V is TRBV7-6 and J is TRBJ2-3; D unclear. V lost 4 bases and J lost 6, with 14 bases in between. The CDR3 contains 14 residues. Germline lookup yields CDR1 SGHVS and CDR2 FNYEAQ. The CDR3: CASSSPGFLDTQYF. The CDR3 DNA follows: TGTGCCAGCAGCTCCCCCGGGTTCCTGGATACGCAGTATTTT.

The CDR3 reads CASRSHEAPFTNEQFF. CDR3 bases: TGTGCCAGCAGATCTCACGAAGCCCCCTTTACGAATGAGCAGTTCTTC. The chain combines TRBV6-2 or TRBV6-3 with TRBJ2-1; D is unclear. CDR1 is MNHEY, CDR2 SVGEGT, per germline. This CDR3 has 16 residues. V was shortened by 6 bases and J by 7 bases, with 22 bases between the two germline ends.

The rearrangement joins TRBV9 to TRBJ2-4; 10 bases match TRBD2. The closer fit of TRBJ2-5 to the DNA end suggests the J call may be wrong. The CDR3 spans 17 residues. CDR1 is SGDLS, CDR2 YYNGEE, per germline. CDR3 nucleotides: TGTGCCAGCAGCTTTCCATACAAGGGACTAGCGTCAGAGACCCAGTACTTC. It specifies CASSFPYKGLASETQYF.

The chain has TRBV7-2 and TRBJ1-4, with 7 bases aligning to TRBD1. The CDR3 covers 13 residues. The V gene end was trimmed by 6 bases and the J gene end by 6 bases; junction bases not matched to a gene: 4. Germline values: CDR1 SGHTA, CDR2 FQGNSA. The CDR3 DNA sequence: TGTGCCAGCAGACCGACAGGGCATGAAAAACTGTTTTTT. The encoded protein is CASRPTGHEKLFF.

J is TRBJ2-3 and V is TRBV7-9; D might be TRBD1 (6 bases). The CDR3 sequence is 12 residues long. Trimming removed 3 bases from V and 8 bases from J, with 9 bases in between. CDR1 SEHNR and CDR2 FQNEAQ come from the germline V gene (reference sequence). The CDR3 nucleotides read TGTGCCAGCAGCTTGACAGGTTCTACGCAGTATTTT. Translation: CASSLTGSTQYF. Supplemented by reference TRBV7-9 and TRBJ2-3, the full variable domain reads DTGVSQNPRHKITKRGQNVTFRCDPISEHNRLYWYRQTLGQGPEFLTYFQNEAQLEKSRLLSDRFSAERPKGSFSTLEIQRTEQGDSAMYLCASSLTGSTQYFGPGTRLTVL.

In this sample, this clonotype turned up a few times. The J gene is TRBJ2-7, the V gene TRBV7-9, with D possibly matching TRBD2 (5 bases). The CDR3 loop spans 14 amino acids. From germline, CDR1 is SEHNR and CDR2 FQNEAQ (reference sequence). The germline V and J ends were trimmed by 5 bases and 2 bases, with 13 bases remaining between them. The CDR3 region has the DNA TGTGCCAGCAGCCTCCCCGGGGTCCCCTACGAGCAGTACTTC. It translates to CASSLPGVPYEQYF.

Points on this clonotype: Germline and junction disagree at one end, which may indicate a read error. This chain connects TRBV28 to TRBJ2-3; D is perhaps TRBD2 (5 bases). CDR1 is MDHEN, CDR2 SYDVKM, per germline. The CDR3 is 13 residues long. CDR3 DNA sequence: TGTGCCAGCAGTCGAGCTAGCACAGATACGCGGTATTTT. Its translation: CASSRASTDTRYF.

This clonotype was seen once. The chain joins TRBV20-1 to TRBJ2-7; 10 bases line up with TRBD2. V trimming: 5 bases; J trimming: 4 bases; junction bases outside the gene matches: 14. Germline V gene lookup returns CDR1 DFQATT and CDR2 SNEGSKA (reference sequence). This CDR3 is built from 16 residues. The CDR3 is CSAHVGLADYGYEQYF. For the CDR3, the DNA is TGCAGTGCTCACGTAGGACTAGCGGACTATGGTTACGAGCAGTACTTC.

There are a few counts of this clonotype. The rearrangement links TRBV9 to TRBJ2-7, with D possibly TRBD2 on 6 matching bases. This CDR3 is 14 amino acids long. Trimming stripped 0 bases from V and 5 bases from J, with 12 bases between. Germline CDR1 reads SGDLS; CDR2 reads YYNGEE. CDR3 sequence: CASSVEGGGNEQYF. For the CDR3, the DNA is TGTGCCAGCAGCGTAGAGGGTGGAGGGAACGAGCAGTACTTC.

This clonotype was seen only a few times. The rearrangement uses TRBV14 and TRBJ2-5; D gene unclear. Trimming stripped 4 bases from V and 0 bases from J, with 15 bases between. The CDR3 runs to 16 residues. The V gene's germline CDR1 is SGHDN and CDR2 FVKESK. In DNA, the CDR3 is TGTGCCAGCAGCCCCCGGCCGGCTGGTTACCAAGAGACCCAGTACTTC. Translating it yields CASSPRPAGYQETQYF.

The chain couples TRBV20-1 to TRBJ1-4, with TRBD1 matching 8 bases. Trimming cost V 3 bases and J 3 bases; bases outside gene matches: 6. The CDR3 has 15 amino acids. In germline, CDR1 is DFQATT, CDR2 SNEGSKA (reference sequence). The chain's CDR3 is CSASSGQGANEKLFF. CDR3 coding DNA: TGCAGTGCTAGTTCCGGACAGGGTGCTAATGAAAAACTGTTTTTT.

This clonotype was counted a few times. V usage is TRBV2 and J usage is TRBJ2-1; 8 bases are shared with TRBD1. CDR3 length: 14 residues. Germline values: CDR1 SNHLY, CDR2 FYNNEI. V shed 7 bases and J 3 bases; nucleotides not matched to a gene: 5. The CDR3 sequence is CASMAGGLYNEQFF. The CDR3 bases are TGTGCCAGCATGGCAGGGGGCCTCTACAATGAGCAGTTCTTC.

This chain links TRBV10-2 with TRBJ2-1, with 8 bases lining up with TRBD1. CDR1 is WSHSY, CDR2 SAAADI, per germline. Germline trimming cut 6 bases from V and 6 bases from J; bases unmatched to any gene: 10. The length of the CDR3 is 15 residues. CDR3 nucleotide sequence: TGCGCCAGCAGAGTGGCAGGGGGCTTTGGCAATGAGCAGTTCTTC. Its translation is CASRVAGGFGNEQFF.

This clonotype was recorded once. CDR3 coding DNA: TGTGCCAGCAGCCTAGACCCCTTGGGGGCGGCCGGGGAGCTGTTTTTT. This translates into CASSLDPLGAAGELFF. This rearrangement joins TRBV5-5 to TRBJ2-2; D perhaps matches TRBD1 (6 bases). The germline V and J ends were trimmed by 4 bases and 6 bases, with 19 bases remaining between them. Germline CDR1 reads SGHKS; CDR2 reads YYEKEE (reference sequence). This CDR3 has 16 amino acids.

DNA for the CDR3: TGTGCCAGCAGCCAAGTAGGCGGGGGGGTCTACAATGAGCAGTTCTTC. This encodes CASSQVGGGVYNEQFF. J is TRBJ2-1 and V is TRBV3-1; 9 bases fit TRBD2. Per the germline V gene, CDR1 is LGHDT and CDR2 is YNNKEL (reference sequence). The CDR3 covers 16 residues. The V segment lost 1 base and the J segment 3 bases; nucleotides outside the gene matches: 4.

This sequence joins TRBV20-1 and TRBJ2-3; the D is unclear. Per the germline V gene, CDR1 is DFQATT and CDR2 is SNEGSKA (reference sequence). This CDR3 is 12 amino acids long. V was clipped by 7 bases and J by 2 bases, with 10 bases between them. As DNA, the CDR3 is TGCAGTGATTTCCAGGCCACAGATACGCAGTATTTT. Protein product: CSDFQATDTQYF.

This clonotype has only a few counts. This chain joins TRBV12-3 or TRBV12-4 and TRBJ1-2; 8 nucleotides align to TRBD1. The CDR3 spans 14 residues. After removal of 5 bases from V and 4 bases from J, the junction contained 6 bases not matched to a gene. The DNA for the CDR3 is TGTGCCAGCAGTCCCAGGGGGCCTAGCTATGGCTACACCTTC. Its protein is CASSPRGPSYGYTF.

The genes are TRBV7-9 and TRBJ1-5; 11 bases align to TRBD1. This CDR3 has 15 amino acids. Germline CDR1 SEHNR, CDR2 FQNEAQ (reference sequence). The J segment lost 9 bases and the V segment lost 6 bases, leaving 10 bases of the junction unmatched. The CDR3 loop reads CASSPRTGGPGPQHF. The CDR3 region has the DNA TGTGCCAGCAGTCCCAGGACAGGGGGCCCGGGGCCCCAGCATTTT.

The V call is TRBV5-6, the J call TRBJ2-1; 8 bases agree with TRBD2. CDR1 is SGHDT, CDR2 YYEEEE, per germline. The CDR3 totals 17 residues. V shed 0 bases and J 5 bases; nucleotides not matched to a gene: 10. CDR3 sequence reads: CASSLVSWRGANNEQFF. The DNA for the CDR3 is TGTGCCAGCAGCTTGGTGTCTTGGCGGGGGGCGAACAATGAGCAGTTCTTC.

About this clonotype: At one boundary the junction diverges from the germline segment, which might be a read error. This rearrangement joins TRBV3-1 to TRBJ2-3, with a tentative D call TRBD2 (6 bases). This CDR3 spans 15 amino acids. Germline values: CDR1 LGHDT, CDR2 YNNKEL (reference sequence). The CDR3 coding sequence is TGCGCCAGCAGCCATTCCGGGACCCGGGAGGATACGCAGTATTTT. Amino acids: CASSHSGTREDTQYF.

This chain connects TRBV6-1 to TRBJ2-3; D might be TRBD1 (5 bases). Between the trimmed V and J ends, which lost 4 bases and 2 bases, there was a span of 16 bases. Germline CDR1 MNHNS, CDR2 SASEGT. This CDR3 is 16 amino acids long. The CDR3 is CASSAPATAYTDTQYF. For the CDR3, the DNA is TGTGCCAGCAGTGCGCCCGCGACAGCCTACACAGATACGCAGTATTTT.